Presented here are 10 T cell receptor beta chains from one specimen sequenced in a study of cytomegalovirus exposure and HLA in healthy donors. PCR involved 60 Vbeta and 13 Jbeta primers. TCRdb's table, derived via immunoSEQ multiplex PCR, lists solely in-frame clones and lacks some. This sample carries 90,000 to 150,000 clones, around 60% of them seen once, and the ten largest clones take more than 8%. The sample consisted of PBMCs. All receptors come from a man in his forties in good health and CMV-seropositive.

This clone came up a few times. The chain is built from TRBV10-3 and TRBJ1-5; 9 bases agree with TRBD1. Germline V CDR1 and CDR2: ENHRY, SYGVKD. V trimming: 3 bases; J trimming: 5 bases; junction bases outside the gene matches: 2. This CDR3 has 14 amino acids. Here the CDR3 DNA reads TGTGCCATCAGTGACGGGACAGGGTATCAGCCCCAGCATTTT. Its translation is CAISDGTGYQPQHF.

The rearrangement uses TRBV9 and TRBJ1-6; maybe TRBD1 (5 bases). The CDR3 spans 15 residues. Trimming shortened V by 0 bases and J by 7 bases, and 11 bases separated the two germline ends. Germline V lookup: CDR1 SGDLS, CDR2 YYNGEE. The CDR3 is CASSVAGGENSPLHF. For the CDR3, the DNA is TGTGCCAGCAGCGTAGCAGGAGGGGAAAATTCACCCCTCCACTTT.

Here the CDR3 DNA reads TGTGCCAGCAACAAAGAGGGATTTGGCGACACTGAAGCTTTCTTT. This translates into CASNKEGFGDTEAFF. The genes are TRBV6-5 and TRBJ1-1; D is unresolved. CDR1 and CDR2 from the germline V gene are MNHEY and SVGAGI. Trimming took 7 bases from V and 3 from J, leaving 18 bases between them. The length of the CDR3 is 15 residues.

The V and J genes are TRBV7-9 and TRBJ2-5, with 10 positions matching TRBD2. Germline loops: CDR1 SEHNR, CDR2 FQNEAQ (reference sequence). After removal of 1 base from V and 4 bases from J, the junction contained 12 bases not matched to a gene. The CDR3 covers 18 residues. This CDR3 reads CASSLVLAGVLPGETQYF. CDR3 bases: TGTGCCAGCAGCTTAGTCCTAGCGGGAGTCCTACCCGGAGAGACCCAGTACTTC.

The CDR3 sequence: CASTRAGTGSYNEQFF. CDR3 coding DNA: TGTGCCAGCACAAGGGCGGGGACCGGCTCCTACAATGAGCAGTTCTTC. The rearrangement joins TRBV6-4 to TRBJ2-1, with a possible D match to TRBD2 (6 bases). CDR3 length: 16 residues. V was trimmed by 7 bases and J by 0 bases, leaving 16 bases between them. Germline CDR1 and CDR2: MRHNA and SNTAGT.

In nucleotides, the CDR3 is TGTGCCAGCAGCTTGTACTCCGAGCAGTACTTC. Encoded protein: CASSLYSEQYF. This chain uses TRBV5-6 with TRBJ2-7; D is unresolved. This CDR3 spans 11 amino acids. Trimming took 1 base from V and 6 from J, leaving 5 bases between them. Per germline, CDR1 SGHDT and CDR2 YYEEEE.

This chain links TRBV15 with TRBJ2-3; unclear D gene. The V gene lost 1 base and the J gene lost 0 bases, with 11 bases spanning the gap. The CDR3 length is 16 residues. Germline V gene data show CDR1 as LNHNV and CDR2 as YYDKDF (reference sequence). The CDR3 DNA sequence: TGTGCCACCAGCAGAGTTGTGGGCTTTAGCACAGATACGCAGTATTTT. Its protein is CATSRVVGFSTDTQYF.

This clone has a handful of counts. The genes are TRBV5-6 and TRBJ1-2; 7 nucleotides align to TRBD1. Germline V gene lookup returns CDR1 SGHDT and CDR2 YYEEEE. Unmatched junction bases numbered 13, after V lost 4 bases and J lost 7 bases. The CDR3 covers 15 residues. CDR3 region: CASSPPSTGLGGYTF. The CDR3 nucleotides are TGTGCCAGCAGCCCACCCTCGACAGGGCTCGGTGGCTACACCTTC.

The rearrangement uses TRBV2 and TRBJ2-5, with D possibly being TRBD2 (6 bases). The V gene's germline CDR1 is SNHLY and CDR2 FYNNEI. The CDR3 covers 13 residues. The V and J ends lost 6 bases and 3 bases respectively, with 11 bases between them. The CDR3 reads CASSKEGEETQYF. The CDR3 nucleotides read TGTGCCAGCAGCAAGGAGGGCGAAGAGACCCAGTACTTC.

The chain has TRBV7-7 and TRBJ1-1, with 9 bases aligning to TRBD1. The CDR3 extends over 16 amino acids. V gave up 5 bases and J gave up 4 bases; unmatched junction bases: 11. From germline, CDR1 is SSHAT and CDR2 FNYEAQ (reference sequence). The CDR3 region has the DNA TGTGCCAGCAGCGTCAAAACAGGGGGCTGGAGCACTGAAGCTTTCTTT. Protein: CASSVKTGGWSTEAFF. The whole variable domain, filled in from reference TRBV7-7 and TRBJ1-1, reads GAGVSQSPRYKVTKRGQDVTLRCDPISSHATLYWYQQALGQGPEFLTYFNYEAQPDKSGLPSDRFSAERPEGSISTLTIQRTEQRDSAMYRCASSVKTGGWSTEAFFGQGTRLTVV.